Shown below are 29 T cell receptor beta chains from a single sample sequenced in a study of cytomegalovirus exposure and HLA in healthy donors. Sequencing was performed with immunoSEQ multiplex PCR; in TCRdb, only in-frame clones are kept and a portion is missing. The profile shows about 360,000 clones, roughly 90% of them singletons. Sequencing input: PBMCs. The receptors stem from a woman aged 18-35 years in good health and CMV-seronegative.

The rearrangement joins TRBV14 to TRBJ2-7, with TRBD1 identical over 8 bases. Germline CDR1 reads SGHDN; CDR2 reads FVKESK. J was trimmed by 1 base and V by 5 bases; bases with no gene match: 4. The CDR3 length is 14 residues. CDR3 amino acids: CASSDGTGSYEQYF. The CDR3 DNA reads TGTGCCAGCAGCGATGGGACAGGTTCCTACGAGCAGTACTTC.

V is TRBV5-1 and J is TRBJ2-3; 10 bases are shared with TRBD2. CDR3 length: 17 residues. After removal of 2 bases from V and 2 bases from J, the junction contained 8 bases not matched to a gene. Germline V gene sequence: CDR1 SGHRS, CDR2 YFSETQ. CDR3 amino acids: CASSFAGTSVSTDTQYF. The CDR3 DNA follows: TGCGCCAGCAGCTTCGCCGGGACTAGCGTATCCACAGATACGCAGTATTTT.

This rearrangement joins TRBV27 to TRBJ2-1; the D gene is possibly TRBD1 (6 bases). Per germline, CDR1 MNHEY and CDR2 SMNVEV (reference sequence). Trimming stripped 5 bases from V and 7 bases from J, with 18 bases between. The CDR3 extends over 15 amino acids. Here the CDR3 reads CASSRYREVGNEQFF. The CDR3 DNA reads as TGTGCCAGCAGTAGATACAGGGAAGTGGGGAATGAGCAGTTCTTC.

The rearrangement joins TRBV11-2 to TRBJ2-3; TRBD2 might be the D (5 bases). V was trimmed by 2 bases and J by 4 bases, leaving 10 bases between them. In germline, CDR1 is SGHAT, CDR2 FQNNGV. CDR3 size: 14 residues. The DNA of the CDR3 is TGTGCCAGCAGCTTAACCACTAGTGCAGATACGCAGTATTTT. Translation gives CASSLTTSADTQYF.

The chain is built from TRBV5-4 and TRBJ1-2, with 9 bases fitting TRBD1. The germline gives CDR1 SGHNT, CDR2 YYREEE (reference sequence). J gave up 4 bases and V 0 bases, and 13 bases lay outside the gene matches. The CDR3 spans 18 residues. CDR3 sequence reads: CASSLGSSQGALVYGYTF. In DNA, the CDR3 is TGTGCCAGCAGCTTGGGAAGCTCACAGGGGGCACTGGTCTATGGCTACACCTTC.

This clone was observed once. The chain combines TRBV19 with TRBJ2-5; weak D call: TRBD2 (7 bases). Germline V gives CDR1 LNHDA, CDR2 SQIVND (reference sequence). Trimming cost V 5 bases and J 3 bases, with 22 bases left between them. CDR3 size: 17 residues. CDR3 region: CASSPEGGGRYEETQYF. The DNA of the CDR3 is TGTGCCAGTAGTCCGGAGGGGGGCGGGAGATACGAAGAGACCCAGTACTTC.

The chain joins TRBV5-4 to TRBJ2-2; D is ambiguous. Trimming took off 4 bases at V and 7 bases at J, with 8 bases between the two ends. The length of the CDR3 is 12 residues. Germline V lookup: CDR1 SGHNT, CDR2 YYREEE (reference sequence). CDR3 protein: CASSPQFGELFF. CDR3 nucleotides: TGTGCCAGCAGCCCCCAGTTCGGGGAGCTGTTTTTT.

This clone was detected only once. The J gene is TRBJ1-1, the V gene TRBV28; weak D call: TRBD1 (6 bases). Trimming removed 6 bases at V and 2 bases at J, with 22 bases between. The CDR3 consists of 17 residues. CDR1 and CDR2 (germline): MDHEN, SYDVKM. CDR3 sequence (DNA): TGTGCCAGCAGATTGGGGGGGCGTCGGCGGAGTAACACTGAAGCTTTCTTT. This translates into CASRLGGRRRSNTEAFF.

The CDR3 loop reads CASSPGTSGNNEQFF. CDR3 in DNA: TGTGCCAGCAGCCCAGGGACTAGCGGGAACAATGAGCAGTTCTTC. The rearrangement joins TRBV5-4 to TRBJ2-1; 13 positions match TRBD2. J gave up 5 bases and V 4 bases, and 3 bases lay outside the gene matches. Per germline, CDR1 SGHNT and CDR2 YYREEE (reference sequence). The CDR3 contains 15 residues.

V usage is TRBV15 and J usage is TRBJ1-5; tentatively, D is TRBD1 (5 bases). V was cut by 0 bases and J by 6 bases, with 12 bases left in between. CDR1 and CDR2 (germline): LNHNV, YYDKDF (reference sequence). The CDR3 has 15 residues. The CDR3 sequence: CATSRDRGVGQPQHF. The CDR3 nucleotides read TGTGCCACCAGCAGAGATCGGGGGGTCGGTCAGCCCCAGCATTTT.

The CDR3 DNA reads TGTGCCAGCAGTTACACCGTGGGACAGGGAACAGCTTTCTTT. Protein sequence: CASSYTVGQGTAFF. The J gene is TRBJ1-1, the V gene TRBV6-5, with 9 bases lining up with TRBD1. Trimming at V came to 2 bases and at J to 10 bases, leaving 8 bases not matched to a gene. Germline V gene data show CDR1 as MNHEY and CDR2 as SVGAGI. This CDR3 has 14 amino acids.

In DNA form, the CDR3 reads TGTGCCAGCAGTTACTCGGCAGGGGCGGGTCAGCCCCAGCATTTT. Translation gives CASSYSAGAGQPQHF. The rearrangement joins TRBV6-5 to TRBJ1-5; D may be TRBD1 (6 bases). The ends were cut back, 0 bases at V and 6 bases at J, with 12 bases in the middle. The CDR3 contains 15 residues. Germline V gene sequence: CDR1 MNHEY, CDR2 SVGAGI.

V and J are TRBV28 and TRBJ2-7, with 8 bases that match TRBD1. In germline, CDR1 is MDHEN, CDR2 SYDVKM. Trimming took 2 bases from V and 4 from J; bases not matched to a gene: 7. This CDR3 is 15 amino acids long. CDR3 nucleotide sequence: TGTGCCAGCAGTTTAATTCGCAGGGGGCTATACGAGCAGTACTTC. Protein: CASSLIRRGLYEQYF.

The chain joins TRBV9 to TRBJ2-3; D gene uncertain. This CDR3 has 14 amino acids. Per the germline V gene, CDR1 is SGDLS and CDR2 is YYNGEE. V lost 6 bases and J 3 bases, leaving 14 bases between the germline ends. The CDR3 reads CASTRGFETDTQYF. CDR3 DNA: TGTGCCAGCACCCGCGGTTTCGAAACAGATACGCAGTATTTT.

V gene TRBV2 combines with J gene TRBJ2-5; 7 bases map to TRBD2. Germline assignment: CDR1 SNHLY and CDR2 FYNNEI. With V trimmed by 2 bases and J by 2 bases, 8 bases remained unmatched. The CDR3 loop spans 16 amino acids. As DNA, the CDR3 is TGTGCCAGCAGTGAACTATGGCGGGACTATCAAGAGACCCAGTACTTC. It specifies CASSELWRDYQETQYF.

The chain carries TRBV27 and TRBJ2-2; 10 nucleotides match TRBD2. V gave up 2 bases and J gave up 7 bases; unmatched junction bases: 7. CDR3 length: 16 residues. The germline CDR1 and CDR2 sequences are MNHEY and SMNVEV (reference sequence). Written as DNA, the CDR3 is TGTGCCAGCAGTTTAGGGGTTAGCGGGAGGAGCGGGGAGCTGTTTTTT. This encodes CASSLGVSGRSGELFF.

The rearrangement links TRBV11-2 to TRBJ2-5; 7 positions match TRBD2. The CDR3 extends over 15 amino acids. Germline V lookup: CDR1 SGHAT, CDR2 FQNNGV. The ends lost 4 bases at V and 2 bases at J; junction bases unmatched: 7. In nucleotides, the CDR3 is TGTGCCAGCAGCTCCATGACTAGCCCGCAAGAGACCCAGTACTTC. Encoded protein: CASSSMTSPQETQYF.

The chain uses TRBV7-9 and TRBJ1-2; D not certain. V was trimmed by 1 base and J by 13 bases, leaving 16 bases between them. The CDR3 has 13 residues. Germline CDR1 reads SEHNR; CDR2 reads FQNEAQ (reference sequence). For the CDR3, the DNA is TGTGCCAGCAGCTTAGTATCACAGCCCGAGTGCACCTTC. Its translation is CASSLVSQPECTF.

The chain uses TRBV30 and TRBJ2-1; TRBD2 matches 7 bases. The CDR3 is 15 amino acids. Per the germline V gene, CDR1 is GTSNPN and CDR2 is SVGIG (reference sequence). V gave up 5 bases and J gave up 0 bases; unmatched junction bases: 7. The CDR3 coding sequence is TGTGCCTGGTGGGGGGGTGGAGGCTCCTACAATGAGCAGTTCTTC. Protein product: CAWWGGGGSYNEQFF.

This clone was recorded once. The J gene is TRBJ2-5, the V gene TRBV30; possible D gene TRBD2, 6 bases. Germline lookup yields CDR1 GTSNPN and CDR2 SVGIG (reference sequence). CDR3 length: 14 residues. V was trimmed by 5 bases and J by 5 bases, leaving 18 bases between them. The CDR3 reads CAWSGVVAGETQYF. CDR3 sequence (DNA): TGTGCCTGGTCGGGAGTAGTCGCGGGGGAGACCCAGTACTTC.

This clone occurred a few times. The chain joins TRBV30 to TRBJ1-6, with D hard to call. CDR1 and CDR2 (germline): GTSNPN, SVGIG (reference sequence). The CDR3 extends over 13 amino acids. As DNA, the CDR3 is TGTGCTTTTGCGTACTCCTATAATTCACCCCTCCACTTT. Translated, it gives CAFAYSYNSPLHF.

The V gene is TRBV6-5, the J gene TRBJ2-2, with D maybe TRBD1 (5 bases). The CDR3 has 15 residues. The V and J ends lost 6 bases and 1 base respectively, with 12 bases between them. CDR1 and CDR2 (germline): MNHEY, SVGAGI. DNA of the CDR3: TGTGCCAGCAGGTCAGGGTACTGGAACACCGGGGAGCTGTTTTTT. As protein: CASRSGYWNTGELFF.

The chain uses TRBV6-5 and TRBJ2-4; maybe TRBD2 (5 bases). The CDR3 runs to 14 residues. Germline V gives CDR1 MNHEY, CDR2 SVGAGI. Trimming stripped 2 bases from V and 0 bases from J, with 5 bases between. The CDR3 protein is CASSYGRAKNIQYF. The DNA for the CDR3 is TGTGCCAGCAGTTACGGGAGAGCCAAAAACATTCAGTACTTC.

The CDR3 nucleotides read TGTGCCAGCAGCCTCTCTAGCGGTCGAAGGGAGCTGTTTTTT. Residues: CASSLSSGRRELFF. The chain has TRBV6-5 and TRBJ2-2; TRBD2 matches 7 bases. Trimming cost V 6 bases and J 9 bases; bases outside gene matches: 10. This CDR3 comprises 14 residues. Germline V lookup: CDR1 MNHEY, CDR2 SVGAGI.

The rearrangement links TRBV19 to TRBJ1-1; 8 bases are shared with TRBD1. Trimming took 6 bases from V and 1 from J; bases not matched to a gene: 4. Per germline, CDR1 LNHDA and CDR2 SQIVND (reference sequence). The CDR3 length is 14 residues. CDR3 loop: CASSITGGNTEAFF. The CDR3 region has the DNA TGTGCCAGTAGCATCACAGGGGGGAACACTGAAGCTTTCTTT.

The CDR3 sequence: CASSPGQGWYGYTF. The CDR3 bases are TGTGCCAGCAGTCCCGGACAGGGGTGGTATGGCTACACCTTC. The chain couples TRBV28 to TRBJ1-2, with 9 bases lining up with TRBD1. This CDR3 has 14 amino acids. V shed 5 bases and J 5 bases; nucleotides not matched to a gene: 6. Germline-derived CDR1 and CDR2 are MDHEN and SYDVKM.

In nucleotides, the CDR3 is TGTGCCAGTAGTATCGATGGGAGCCAGAACACTGAAGCTTTCTTT. Protein product: CASSIDGSQNTEAFF. The chain employs TRBV19 and TRBJ1-1; no firm D call. The CDR3 is 15 amino acids. V shed 3 bases and J shed 1 base, with 12 bases lying between them. Looked up from germline, CDR1 is LNHDA and CDR2 is SQIVND (reference sequence).

The rearrangement joins TRBV6-1 to TRBJ1-1; D remains ambiguous. Germline lookup yields CDR1 MNHNS and CDR2 SASEGT. The CDR3 sequence is 10 residues long. The germline V and J ends were trimmed by 10 bases and 4 bases, with 7 bases remaining between them. CDR3 sequence (DNA): TGTGCCATCCACAGCACTGAAGCTTTCTTT. Protein: CAIHSTEAFF.

This clone was observed a single time. V gene TRBV27 combines with J gene TRBJ1-1; a possible D gene is TRBD1 (5 bases). Looked up from germline, CDR1 is MNHEY and CDR2 is SMNVEV (reference sequence). CDR3 size: 14 residues. V lost 3 bases, J lost 1 base, and 9 bases lay in between. In DNA, the CDR3 is TGTGCCAGCAGTTTTGACAGACGGAACACTGAAGCTTTCTTT. Translation: CASSFDRRNTEAFF.